The present TCR beta chain was sequenced within a study of blood T cell repertoires in COVID-19. Study overall: Italy, Spain and the United States were the sources of the convalescent and acute COVID-19 samples. PBMCs, B-cell-depleted T cells, or T cells provided the cDNA or gDNA that made up the material.

How the authors handled the data: Quantification of nucleated cells was approximated via reference gene primer amplification. Repertoires were generated with immunoSEQ multiplex PCR, while TCRdb's copy carries only in-frame clones and drops some. The DNA gave D and trimming, while V, J and clone size come from that table. The table lists 100,000 to 150,000 clones, about nine tenths of them singletons. V lost 6 bases, J lost 7 bases, and 11 bases stayed unmatched. The germline gives CDR1 LNHDA, CDR2 SQIVND (reference sequence). CDR3 length equals 14 residues. This sequence was found in a man in his fifties with active COVID-19. V and J are TRBV19 and TRBJ1-2, with 7 nucleotides matching TRBD1. Sequences were obtained from peripheral blood. CDR3 DNA: TGTGCCAGTAGGCCGACAGGGACGGCGCCTGGCTACACCTTC. Translated, it gives CASRPTGTAPGYTF. The full variable domain, completed using reference TRBV19 and TRBJ1-2, is DGGITQSPKYLFRKEGQNVTLSCEQNLNHDAMYWYRQDPGQGLRLIYYSQIVNDFQKGDIAEGYSVSREKKESFPLTVTSAQKNPTAFYLCASRPTGTAPGYTFGSGTRLTVV.